This T cell receptor (beta chain) was recovered during a study of blood T cells in healthy people across ages. Study findings and constraints: Age showed a roughly linear inverse relationship with TCR beta diversity per million T cells.

The germline V gene has CDR1 DFQATT and CDR2 SNEGSKA (reference sequence). The CDR3 covers 14 residues. Together with a sample-barcoded 5' primer, a J-beta primer mix was included in a second PCR lasting roughly 6 to 12 cycles. Every cDNA molecule carried a tag from a template-switch adaptor bearing 12 random nucleotides. MiXCR, applied by TCRdb to the 5' RACE reads, yields one record per CDR3 protein. The repertoire holds 380,000 or so distinct CDR3 sequences, with about half as singletons. Points on this clonotype: Antigen: not known.

The chain is built from TRBV20-1 and TRBJ2-4, with TRBD1 matching 7 bases. The assigned J gene may be wrong: the sequence end matches TRBJ2-7 better. This clonotype was obtained from a man aged 60 to 69 in good health. Sequencing was carried out using blood. The CDR3 here is CSAGGDRVLAEQYF. The CDR3 DNA reads TGCAGTGCTGGAGGCGACAGGGTCCTTGCCGAGCAGTACTTC.